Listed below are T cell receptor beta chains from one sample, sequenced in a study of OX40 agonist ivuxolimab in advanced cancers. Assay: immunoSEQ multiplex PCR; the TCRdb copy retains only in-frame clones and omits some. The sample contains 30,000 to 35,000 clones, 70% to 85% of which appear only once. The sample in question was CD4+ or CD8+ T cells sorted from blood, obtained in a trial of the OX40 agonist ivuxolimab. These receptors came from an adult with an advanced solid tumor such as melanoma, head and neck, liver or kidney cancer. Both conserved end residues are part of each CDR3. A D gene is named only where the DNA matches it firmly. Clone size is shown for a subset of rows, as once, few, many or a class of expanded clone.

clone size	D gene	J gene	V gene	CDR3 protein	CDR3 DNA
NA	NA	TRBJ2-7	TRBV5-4	CASSLGQELSYEQYF	TGTGCCAGCAGCTTGGGTCAGGAACTCTCCTACGAGCAGTACTTC
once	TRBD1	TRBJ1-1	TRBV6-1	CASSGRGGWVEAFF	TGTGCCAGCAGTGGCAGGGGGGGTTGGGTGGAAGCTTTCTTT
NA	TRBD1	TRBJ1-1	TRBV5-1	CASSYRGHTEAFF	TGCGCCAGCAGCTACAGGGGCCACACTGAAGCTTTCTTT
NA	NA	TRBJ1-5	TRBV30	CAWSEDLGRQPQHF	TGTGCCTGGAGTGAAGACCTTGGGCGGCAGCCCCAGCATTTT
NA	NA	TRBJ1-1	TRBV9	CASSVVGGPSEAFF	TGTGCCAGCAGCGTAGTTGGGGGTCCCTCTGAAGCTTTCTTT
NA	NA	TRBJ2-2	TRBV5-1	CASSLDGQSWNTGELFF	TGCGCCAGCAGCCTAGACGGACAGTCTTGGAACACCGGGGAGCTGTTTTTT
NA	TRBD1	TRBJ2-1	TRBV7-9	CASSFPYRQGPYNEQFF	TGTGCCAGCAGCTTCCCGTACAGACAGGGGCCCTACAATGAGCAGTTCTTC
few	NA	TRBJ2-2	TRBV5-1	CASSLVGANTGELFF	TGCGCCAGCAGCTTGGTGGGGGCGAACACCGGGGAGCTGTTTTTT
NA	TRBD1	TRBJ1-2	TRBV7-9	CASSLGDRFYGYTF	TGTGCCAGCAGCTTAGGGGACAGATTCTATGGCTACACCTTC
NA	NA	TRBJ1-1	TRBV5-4	CASTLPGANTEAFF	TGTGCCAGCACACTACCCGGAGCGAACACTGAAGCTTTCTTT
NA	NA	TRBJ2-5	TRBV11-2	CASSLGGSGTQYF	TGTGCCAGCAGCTTAGGAGGCAGCGGGACCCAGTACTTC
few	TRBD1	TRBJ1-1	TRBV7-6	CASSPGTGSTEAFF	TGTGCCAGCAGCCCCGGGACAGGGTCTACTGAAGCTTTCTTT
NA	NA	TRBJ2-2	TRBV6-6	CASSYWGGDTGELFF	TGTGCCAGCAGTTACTGGGGTGGTGACACCGGGGAGCTGTTTTTT
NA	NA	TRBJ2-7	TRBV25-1	CASGYRDEQYF	TGTGCCAGCGGGTACCGGGACGAGCAGTACTTC